The 14 T cell receptor beta chains below all came from one sample that was sequenced in a study of OX40 agonist ivuxolimab in advanced cancers. Profiled with immunoSEQ multiplex PCR; TCRdb holds only in-frame clones, not every one. Of approximately 77,000 clones detected, 90% to 95% appear once; the ten largest clones hold approximately 15%. The input for sequencing was CD4+ or CD8+ T cells sorted from blood, taken in a trial of the OX40 agonist ivuxolimab. The receptor source for this set is an adult with an advanced solid tumor such as melanoma, head and neck, liver or kidney cancer.

This clone showed up just once. CDR3 nucleotides: TGTGCCAGTACGACAGGGGCTGGGGCCAACGTCCTGACTTTC. The encoded protein is CASTTGAGANVLTF. The chain couples TRBV19 to TRBJ2-6, with TRBD1 matching 8 bases. Trimming cost V 7 bases and J 2 bases; bases outside gene matches: 1. Germline V CDR1 and CDR2: LNHDA, SQIVND (reference sequence). CDR3 length: 14 residues.

The chain employs TRBV15 and TRBJ2-3; the match to TRBD1 covers 9 bases. The CDR3 loop spans 15 amino acids. The ends lost 4 bases at V and 0 bases at J; junction bases unmatched: 2. Per germline, CDR1 LNHNV and CDR2 YYDKDF (reference sequence). CDR3 in DNA: TGTGCCACCAGCACTGGGACAGGGAGCACAGATACGCAGTATTTT. It codes for CATSTGTGSTDTQYF. The complete variable domain, with remaining parts taken from reference TRBV15 and TRBJ2-3, reads DAMVIQNPRYQVTQFGKPVTLSCSQTLNHNVMYWYQQKSSQAPKLLFHYYDKDFNNEADTPDNFQSRRPNTSFCFLDIRSPGLGDTAMYLCATSTGTGSTDTQYFGPGTRLTVL.

This clone was seen only once. The chain carries TRBV27 and TRBJ2-2; 7 bases line up with TRBD2. The CDR3 sequence is 16 residues long. CDR1 MNHEY and CDR2 SMNVEV come from the germline V gene (reference sequence). Trimming at V came to 2 bases and at J to 5 bases, leaving 8 bases not matched to a gene. The CDR3 DNA reads as TGTGCCAGCAGTTTAAGTGGCGGGAGTGGTACCGGGGAGCTGTTTTTT. This codes for CASSLSGGSGTGELFF.

The chain has TRBV7-6 and TRBJ2-1; 7 positions agree with TRBD1. Germline V lookup: CDR1 SGHVS, CDR2 FNYEAQ. V dropped 5 bases and J dropped 11; count of bases not matched to a gene: 3. CDR3 size: 11 residues. The CDR3 loop is CASSGTAKQFF. The CDR3 bases are TGTGCCAGCAGCGGGACAGCCAAGCAGTTCTTC.

V gene TRBV4-3 combines with J gene TRBJ2-5; 10 nucleotides align to TRBD2. The CDR3 is made up of 17 amino acids. The junction had 8 bases not matched to a gene; V was cut back by 0 bases and J by 4 bases. Germline lookup yields CDR1 LGHNA and CDR2 YSLEER. The CDR3 region is CASSQDRAGGPLETQYF. CDR3 DNA: TGCGCCAGCAGCCAAGATAGAGCGGGAGGGCCTTTAGAGACCCAGTACTTC.

The rearrangement joins TRBV25-1 to TRBJ1-1; D remains ambiguous. The CDR3 is made up of 12 amino acids. Germline V lookup: CDR1 MGHDK, CDR2 SYGVNS. V shed 4 bases and J shed 7 bases, with 10 bases lying between them. The DNA of the CDR3 is TGTGCCAGCAGTGGAGGGAACCTTGAAGCTTTCTTT. This sequence encodes CASSGGNLEAFF. Full variable domain (remainder filled in from reference TRBV25-1 and TRBJ1-1): EADIYQTPRYLVIGTGKKITLECSQTMGHDKMYWYQQDPGMELHLIHYSYGVNSTEKGDLSSESTVSRIRTEHFPLTLESARPSHTSQYLCASSGGNLEAFFGQGTRLTVV.

The V and J genes are TRBV28 and TRBJ1-5, with D possibly being TRBD1 (5 bases). Germline CDR1 MDHEN, CDR2 SYDVKM. This CDR3 contains 15 residues. Trimming stripped 6 bases from V and 2 bases from J, with 14 bases between. CDR3 nucleotide sequence: TGTGCCAGCAGCCTCCAGGGAACTGGCAATCAGCCCCAGCATTTT. Translation gives CASSLQGTGNQPQHF. Combining the CDR3 with reference TRBV28 and TRBJ1-5 gives the whole variable domain DVKVTQSSRYLVKRTGEKVFLECVQDMDHENMFWYRQDPGLGLRLIYFSYDVKMKEKGDIPEGYSVSREKKERFSLILESASTNQTSMYLCASSLQGTGNQPQHFGDGTRLSIL.

The V gene is TRBV7-9, the J gene TRBJ1-2; D is undetermined. Germline-derived CDR1 and CDR2 are SEHNR and FQNEAQ (reference sequence). The CDR3 is 14 residues long. Between the trimmed V and J ends, which lost 5 bases and 4 bases, there was a span of 14 bases. Here the CDR3 reads CASSPDPEIYGYTF. The CDR3 bases are TGTGCCAGCAGCCCCGACCCCGAAATCTATGGCTACACCTTC.

The J gene is TRBJ2-7, the V gene TRBV28, with D uncertain. This CDR3 spans 15 amino acids. The V and J ends lost 3 bases and 2 bases respectively, with 14 bases between them. Germline loops: CDR1 MDHEN, CDR2 SYDVKM. The DNA for the CDR3 is TGTGCCAGCAGTTTGAATTGGCAGCTTGCCTACGAGCAGTACTTC. Its translation is CASSLNWQLAYEQYF.

This chain links TRBV7-8 with TRBJ2-7, with D perhaps matching TRBD2 (7 bases). With 2 bases removed from V and 7 bases from J, the gap between germline ends came to 18 bases. CDR3 size: 15 residues. Germline V gives CDR1 SGHVS, CDR2 FQNEAQ. CDR3 in DNA: TGTGCCAGCAGCTTATCGGGGGGCGGTCATGAAGAGCAGTACTTC. Its translation is CASSLSGGGHEEQYF.

J is TRBJ2-5 and V is TRBV6-5, with D perhaps TRBD1 (5 bases). This CDR3 comprises 15 residues. Deletions cut 8 bases from V and 0 bases from J, with 16 bases between. The V gene's germline CDR1 is MNHEY and CDR2 SVGAGI. DNA of the CDR3: TGTGCCAGCTTTCCCAGGGCTTCTAACCAAGAGACCCAGTACTTC. Protein product: CASFPRASNQETQYF.

The chain couples TRBV7-8 to TRBJ2-1; 14 bases agree with TRBD2. Germline-derived CDR1 and CDR2 are SGHVS and FQNEAQ. This CDR3 region has 17 residues. After removal of 5 bases from V and 5 bases from J, the junction contained 8 bases not matched to a gene. The CDR3 nucleotides are TGTGCCAGCAGCCCCGGGACTAGCGGGAGTAGAGACAATGAGCAGTTCTTC. Its translation: CASSPGTSGSRDNEQFF.

V usage is TRBV28 and J usage is TRBJ1-2; 8 bases line up with TRBD1. Germline V gene data show CDR1 as MDHEN and CDR2 as SYDVKM. Unmatched junction bases numbered 12, after V lost 6 bases and J lost 3 bases. The CDR3 totals 16 residues. The CDR3 coding sequence is TGTGCCAGCAGAACCCACGCCGGGACAGGATACTATGGCTACACCTTC. Its translation: CASRTHAGTGYYGYTF.

The chain has TRBV27 and TRBJ1-1; D might be TRBD1 (6 bases). CDR3 size: 13 residues. Germline assignment: CDR1 MNHEY and CDR2 SMNVEV (reference sequence). V gave up 2 bases and J gave up 4 bases, with 8 bases separating them. CDR3 nucleotide sequence: TGTGCCAGCAGTTTAGTCAGGGGCACTGAAGCTTTCTTT. Translating it yields CASSLVRGTEAFF.